This TCR beta chain was profiled in a study of blood T cells in healthy people across ages. The length of the CDR3 is 15 residues. In germline, CDR1 is MNHEY, CDR2 SMNVEV (reference sequence). The V gene lost 5 bases and the J gene lost 8 bases, with 19 bases spanning the gap. Remarks on this clonotype: Its antigen is not identified.

A second about 7 to 11 cycle PCR used barcoded and J-beta primers. At least 2.5 million CDR3-containing paired-end reads were obtained per sample. TCRdb ran MiXCR on the 5' RACE reads and lists one entry per CDR3 protein. Here the sample spans over a million distinct CDR3 sequences, almost 60% being singletons. Overall study results and limits: Considered underestimates were the diversity estimates obtained from one million T cells. CMV status of donors was unknown, possibly confounding expanded clonotype changes.

This receptor was identified in a man aged 18 to 30 in good health. V gene TRBV27 combines with J gene TRBJ2-1; tentative D call: TRBD2 (6 bases). Sequencing was done on a sample of blood. The CDR3 DNA sequence: TGTGCCAGCAGTCGCTGGGGGGAGAAGTGGGATGAGCAGTTCTTC. Translation: CASSRWGEKWDEQFF.